The clone carrying this TCR beta chain was detected once. Single viable CD3+CD4+CD8-CD45RO+ cells were sorted as the memory CD4+ T cells. CDR3 size: 14 residues. Unmatched junction bases numbered 6, after V lost 8 bases and J lost 7 bases. Germline CDR1 and CDR2: GTSNPN and SVGIG (reference sequence). This specimen comes from a study of memory CD4+ T cells and cytomegalovirus serostatus. About the study: Of the healthy Belgian adults, eight or nine were CMV seropositive and 20 to 30 seronegative.

Libraries were prepared by immunoSEQ multiplex PCR; TCRdb keeps only in-frame clonotypes and omits some of them. The table has 45,000 to 50,000 clones, more than 70% seen once; the top ten hold roughly 0.76%. This clonotype originated in an adult in good health and CMV-seronegative. This rearrangement joins TRBV30 to TRBJ1-6; TRBD1 matches at 12 bases. The sequenced sample consisted of memory CD4+ T cells from blood. In DNA form, the CDR3 reads TGTGCCACCGGGACAGGGGGCCGAAATTCACCCCTCCACTTT. Its translation: CATGTGGRNSPLHF.